One sample yielded the 24 T cell receptor beta chains listed below, sequenced in a study of cytomegalovirus exposure and HLA in healthy donors. PCR primers comprised 60 Vbeta and 13 Jbeta primers. Profiled with immunoSEQ multiplex PCR; TCRdb holds only in-frame clones, not every one. Of under 200,000 clones listed, 65% to 85% are singletons. The sequenced sample consisted of PBMCs. These receptors originate from a woman younger than 45 in good health and CMV-seropositive.

The chain employs TRBV5-1 and TRBJ2-5, with D perhaps matching TRBD2 (5 bases). V was trimmed by 3 bases and J by 4 bases, leaving 16 bases between them. The CDR3 covers 15 residues. Germline V lookup: CDR1 SGHRS, CDR2 YFSETQ. CDR3 DNA sequence: TGCGCCAGCAGCTCTGAGGGAGTACGGGGAGAGACCCAGTACTTC. Translating gives CASSSEGVRGETQYF.

The chain combines TRBV10-3 with TRBJ1-1; 9 positions match TRBD1. The CDR3 consists of 14 residues. The junction had 7 bases not matched to a gene; V was cut back by 8 bases and J by 3 bases. Germline loops: CDR1 ENHRY, CDR2 SYGVKD. The CDR3 bases are TGTGCCATCGGGGGGGGACAGGGAGACACTGAAGCTTTCTTT. This gives the protein CAIGGGQGDTEAFF.

This clone was found once. The chain combines TRBV7-2 with TRBJ2-7; 9 bases map to TRBD2. The V gene's germline CDR1 is SGHTA and CDR2 FQGNSA. This CDR3 region has 18 residues. V dropped 2 bases and J dropped 2; count of bases not matched to a gene: 13. The CDR3 DNA reads TGTGCCAGCAGCTTAAACACAGGGCTACTAGCGGGTCCCTACGAGCAGTACTTC. This encodes CASSLNTGLLAGPYEQYF. The variable domain in full, completed from reference TRBV7-2 and TRBJ2-7, reads GAGVSQSPSNKVTEKGKDVELRCDPISGHTALYWYRQSLGQGLEFLIYFQGNSAPDKSGLPSDRFSAERTGGSVSTLTIQRTQQEDSAVYLCASSLNTGLLAGPYEQYFGPGTRLTVT.

The chain couples TRBV7-2 to TRBJ2-7, with 7 nucleotides matching TRBD2. The junction had 9 bases not matched to a gene; V was cut back by 7 bases and J by 6 bases. The CDR3 is 13 amino acids. The germline V gene encodes CDR1 SGHTA and CDR2 FQGNSA. As DNA, the CDR3 is TGTGCCAGCAACTACTCACCGGGGGGCGAGCAGTACTTC. Its translation: CASNYSPGGEQYF.

The chain couples TRBV10-3 to TRBJ1-1; D gene unclear. The CDR3 totals 12 residues. Trimming pared 3 bases from V and 10 bases from J, leaving 12 bases between. Germline CDR1 is ENHRY and CDR2 is SYGVKD. In nucleotides, the CDR3 is TGTGCCATCAGTGAAGAAGGTAGGAGAGCTTTCTTT. This encodes CAISEEGRRAFF.

The V and J genes are TRBV29-1 and TRBJ2-7; D might be TRBD1 (6 bases). The ends were cut back, 3 bases at V and 0 bases at J, with 12 bases in the middle. CDR1 is SQVTM and CDR2 is ANQGSEA in the germline V gene. The CDR3 is made up of 14 amino acids. CDR3 nucleotide sequence: TGCAGCGTTGAGATAACAGGGAGCTCCTACGAGCAGTACTTC. Translated: CSVEITGSSYEQYF.

The chain couples TRBV11-2 to TRBJ2-4; maybe TRBD1 (6 bases). The CDR3 runs 14 residues. Germline V lookup: CDR1 SGHAT, CDR2 FQNNGV. V was clipped by 5 bases and J by 5 bases, with 13 bases between them. This CDR3 reads CASSPRQDENIQYF. The CDR3 region has the DNA TGTGCCAGCAGCCCGAGACAGGATGAAAACATTCAGTACTTC.

The J gene is TRBJ2-2, the V gene TRBV5-3; 9 nucleotides agree with TRBD2. TRBV5-3 carries the ORF label, with uncertain function. V was clipped by 2 bases and J by 7 bases; unmatched bases: 6. This CDR3 is built from 15 residues. The CDR3 DNA follows: TGTGCCAGAAGCTTCACCGGGACTAGCAACGGGGAGCTGTTTTTT. The encoded protein is CARSFTGTSNGELFF.

This rearrangement joins TRBV7-2 to TRBJ1-5, with D maybe TRBD1 (5 bases). Germline-derived CDR1 and CDR2 are SGHTA and FQGNSA. This CDR3 is 15 amino acids long. Trimming took off 2 bases at V and 5 bases at J, with 13 bases between the two ends. CDR3 amino acids: CASSLRLGADQPQHF. Here the CDR3 DNA reads TGTGCCAGCAGCTTACGGCTTGGGGCCGATCAGCCCCAGCATTTT.

The gene calls are TRBV7-9 and TRBJ2-3; D ambiguous. The V gene lost 6 bases and the J gene lost 1 base, with 14 bases spanning the gap. The V gene's germline CDR1 is SEHNR and CDR2 FQNEAQ (reference sequence). The CDR3 is made up of 15 amino acids. The CDR3 bases are TGTGCCAGCAGAAGGTCCCCAGGCCGCACAGATACGCAGTATTTT. Its protein is CASRRSPGRTDTQYF.

This CDR3 is CASSWTSGREGDTGELFF. The CDR3, as DNA: TGTGCCAGTAGCTGGACTAGCGGGAGGGAGGGGGACACCGGGGAGCTGTTTTTT. The rearrangement uses TRBV19 and TRBJ2-2; 15 positions agree with TRBD2. Losses at the gene ends were 6 bases for V and 3 bases for J; bases not matched to a gene: 8. This CDR3 has 18 residues. CDR1 and CDR2 (germline): LNHDA, SQIVND (reference sequence).

V and J are TRBV29-1 and TRBJ2-4; the D gene is possibly TRBD1 (6 bases). From germline, CDR1 is SQVTM and CDR2 ANQGSEA. The CDR3 runs to 12 residues. V lost 3 bases, J lost 10 bases, and 13 bases lay in between. CDR3 in amino acids: CSVERDTGIQYF. The CDR3 DNA reads TGCAGCGTTGAGAGGGACACGGGAATTCAGTACTTC.

The chain joins TRBV2 to TRBJ1-5; D is undetermined. Germline V CDR1 and CDR2: SNHLY, FYNNEI. The CDR3 extends over 15 amino acids. Trimming left V 9 bases short and J 2 bases short, with 17 bases between. The CDR3 coding sequence is TGTGCCAGTAGGGAGGAGGGATGGGGCAATCAGCCCCAGCATTTT. This gives the protein CASREEGWGNQPQHF.

The chain carries TRBV4-2 and TRBJ2-3; possible D gene TRBD2, 6 bases. The CDR3 is 16 amino acids. V was shortened by 1 base and J by 1 base, with 12 bases between the two germline ends. CDR1 is LGHNA, CDR2 YNFKEQ, per germline. The CDR3 sequence is CASSQGVRGRTDTQYF. In DNA, the CDR3 is TGTGCCAGCAGCCAAGGGGTGCGGGGTCGCACAGATACGCAGTATTTT.

This clone was counted a single time. This chain uses TRBV6-5 with TRBJ1-4, with 8 nucleotides matching TRBD1. Unmatched junction bases numbered 4, after V lost 6 bases and J lost 1 base. This CDR3 has 15 amino acids. From germline, CDR1 is MNHEY and CDR2 SVGAGI. CDR3 nucleotides: TGTGCCAGCAGGGAACAGGGGGGAACTAATGAAAAACTGTTTTTT. Translated: CASREQGGTNEKLFF.

V is TRBV6-5 and J is TRBJ1-2; D uncertain. Per the germline V gene, CDR1 is MNHEY and CDR2 is SVGAGI. V dropped 7 bases and J dropped 4 bases, with 13 bases sitting between them. CDR3 length equals 13 residues. The CDR3 is CASMGRASYGYTF. CDR3 nucleotides: TGTGCCAGCATGGGGAGGGCCAGCTATGGCTACACCTTC.

The chain is built from TRBV5-4 and TRBJ1-6, with D possibly being TRBD1 (6 bases). Germline V lookup: CDR1 SGHNT, CDR2 YYREEE (reference sequence). Trimming shortened V by 0 bases and J by 7 bases, and 8 bases separated the two germline ends. This CDR3 contains 14 residues. As DNA, the CDR3 is TGTGCCAGCAGCTTGGTCAGGGGAAATTCACCCCTCCACTTT. Its protein product is CASSLVRGNSPLHF.

The genes are TRBV19 and TRBJ2-7; D is possibly TRBD1 (5 bases). From germline, CDR1 is LNHDA and CDR2 SQIVND (reference sequence). The CDR3 has 13 amino acids. V shed 11 bases and J shed 7 bases, with 21 bases lying between them. The CDR3 region has the DNA TGTGCCTCAAGGGTTCAGGGAAGAGGAGAGCAGTACTTC. Translation: CASRVQGRGEQYF. Using reference TRBV19 and TRBJ2-7 for the parts outside the CDR3, the full variable domain is DGGITQSPKYLFRKEGQNVTLSCEQNLNHDAMYWYRQDPGQGLRLIYYSQIVNDFQKGDIAEGYSVSREKKESFPLTVTSAQKNPTAFYLCASRVQGRGEQYFGPGTRLTVT.

The genes are TRBV25-1 and TRBJ2-7, with a weak D call TRBD1 (6 bases). Germline assignment: CDR1 MGHDK and CDR2 SYGVNS. The CDR3 length is 12 residues. Trimming took off 6 bases at V and 0 bases at J, with 6 bases between the two ends. Written as DNA, the CDR3 is TGTGCCAGCAGGGACAGCTCCTACGAGCAGTACTTC. This translates into CASRDSSYEQYF.

The J gene is TRBJ2-1, the V gene TRBV4-3; 7 nucleotides agree with TRBD1. The germline V gene encodes CDR1 LGHNA and CDR2 YSLEER. J lost 0 bases, V lost 6 bases, and 8 bases had no gene match. The CDR3 is 16 residues long. CDR3 bases: TGCGCCAGCAGTCCAGGGGGTCGAAGCTCCTACAATGAGCAGTTCTTC. Translation: CASSPGGRSSYNEQFF.

This sequence joins TRBV5-6 and TRBJ1-5; the D is unclear. Trimming removed 1 base from V and 2 bases from J, with 7 bases in between. The CDR3 has 14 residues. Germline CDR1 is SGHDT and CDR2 is YYEEEE. CDR3 protein: CASSLRSRNQPQHF. For the CDR3, the DNA is TGTGCCAGCAGCTTGCGGAGTCGCAATCAGCCCCAGCATTTT.

The chain links TRBV6-5 to TRBJ1-6; D is unresolved. CDR1 and CDR2 from the germline V gene are MNHEY and SVGAGI. V was pared by 2 bases and J by 10 bases, with 6 bases between. The CDR3 runs 12 residues. In DNA form, the CDR3 reads TGTGCCAGCAGTTACGCAGAATCACCCCTCCACTTT. Amino acids: CASSYAESPLHF.

CDR3 in amino acids: CASSLGTSGNTGELFF. The CDR3, as DNA: TGCGCCAGCAGCTTGGGGACTAGCGGGAACACCGGGGAGCTGTTTTTT. The chain has TRBV5-1 and TRBJ2-2; 10 bases agree with TRBD2. Per the germline V gene, CDR1 is SGHRS and CDR2 is YFSETQ. The V gene end was trimmed by 0 bases and the J gene end by 1 base; junction bases not matched to a gene: 0. This CDR3 comprises 16 residues.

The chain recombines TRBV19 with TRBJ1-4; D is ambiguous. Germline V gene sequence: CDR1 LNHDA, CDR2 SQIVND (reference sequence). There are 13 residues in the CDR3. Trimming stripped 5 bases from V and 1 base from J, with 5 bases between. CDR3 coding DNA: TGTGCCAGTAGTGGTAGAACTAATGAAAAACTGTTTTTT. Protein sequence: CASSGRTNEKLFF.